These 11 T cell receptor beta chains share one sample of origin, sequenced in a study of T cells in Graves' hyperthyroidism and ophthalmopathy (dated by TCRdb to the late 2010s). Libraries came from multiplex PCR. Sequencing was carried out with an Illumina HiSeq 2000. The TCR beta CDR3 regions were amplified from the RNA transcripts. The first round of RT-PCR for the TCR CDR3 was performed with the HTBI primer set and the Qiagen OneStep RT-PCR kit. The public reads were reprocessed in TCRdb via fastp at Q25 and MiXCR, keeping in-frame beta chains. Records with the same CDR3 protein are collapsed into one entry carrying the most frequent genes and DNA. Present in this sample are roughly 290,000 distinct CDR3 sequences, roughly an eighth of which were seen just once. Roughly 8.2% of the sample belongs to the ten largest clones. The sequenced sample was blood. These receptors came from a middle-aged woman with Graves' hyperthyroidism.

This clonotype occurred many times. The chain is built from TRBV6-1 and TRBJ2-3, with no clear D. CDR3 length equals 19 residues. V lost 5 bases, J lost 0 bases, and 24 bases lay in between. The germline CDR1 and CDR2 sequences are MNHNS and SASEGT. DNA of the CDR3: TGTGCCAGCAGTTTCCCCCTCCTTGAAGACGGGTTAAGCACAGATACGCAGTATTTT. Its translation: CASSFPLLEDGLSTDTQYF.

This clonotype was found many times. This chain joins TRBV28 and TRBJ1-2, with 7 bases fitting TRBD1. V dropped 6 bases and J dropped 8; count of bases not matched to a gene: 9. The germline CDR1 and CDR2 sequences are MDHEN and SYDVKM. The CDR3 is made up of 13 amino acids. CDR3 region: CASRPGTDVGYTF. In DNA form, the CDR3 reads TGTGCCAGCAGACCCGGGACAGATGTAGGCTACACCTTC.

This clonotype was seen repeatedly, ten times or more. This sequence joins TRBV15 and TRBJ2-3, with D perhaps TRBD1 (6 bases). V lost 6 bases to trimming and J lost 2 bases, with 9 bases between them. The CDR3 covers 13 residues. Germline V gene lookup returns CDR1 LNHNV and CDR2 YYDKDF (reference sequence). CDR3 protein: CATRPGHTDTQYF. The CDR3 bases are TGTGCCACCAGACCGGGACACACAGATACGCAGTATTTT.

This clonotype was recorded at least ten times. V gene TRBV6-2 or TRBV6-3 combines with J gene TRBJ1-5; D remains unclear. The CDR3 spans 13 residues. Germline V gene data show CDR1 as MNHEY and CDR2 as SVGEGT. Trimming took off 10 bases at V and 4 bases at J, with 14 bases between the two ends. CDR3 bases: TGTGCCATTGGGCCTCGAGGGAATCAGCCCCAGCATTTT. Its translation is CAIGPRGNQPQHF.

This clonotype was picked up many times. V is TRBV3-1 and J is TRBJ2-7; tentatively, D is TRBD2 (6 bases). This CDR3 has 15 residues. The V end was cut by 1 base, the J end by 4 bases, with 14 bases between. CDR1 LGHDT and CDR2 YNNKEL come from the germline V gene (reference sequence). CDR3 loop: CASSQAAGTGYEQYF. DNA for the CDR3: TGTGCCAGCAGCCAAGCTGCCGGGACTGGGTACGAGCAGTACTTC.

J is TRBJ2-1 and V is TRBV20-1; TRBD2 matches at 10 bases. With 4 bases clipped from V and 2 bases from J, the junction kept 2 bases outside the gene matches. The CDR3 contains 14 residues. Germline loops: CDR1 DFQATT, CDR2 SNEGSKA (reference sequence). CDR3 sequence: CSATLAGAYNEQFF. The CDR3 coding sequence is TGCAGTGCTACCCTAGCGGGAGCCTACAATGAGCAGTTCTTC.

This clonotype was seen a few times. The CDR3 protein is CASSQRDRGFEKLFF. DNA for the CDR3: TGTGCCAGCAGCCAGAGGGACAGGGGCTTTGAAAAACTGTTTTTT. The J gene is TRBJ1-4, the V gene TRBV12-3 or TRBV12-4, with 10 bases identical to TRBD1. CDR3 size: 15 residues. The junction had 8 bases not matched to a gene; V was cut back by 6 bases and J by 7 bases.

This clonotype was seen repeatedly, ten times or more. The genes are TRBV2 and TRBJ1-1; D is unresolved. Per the germline V gene, CDR1 is SNHLY and CDR2 is FYNNEI. The CDR3 runs to 12 residues. Between the trimmed V and J ends, which lost 6 bases and 11 bases, there was a span of 16 bases. The CDR3 bases are TGTGCCAGCAGAACCTTCGACGGAGGGGCTTTCTTT. Its protein is CASRTFDGGAFF.

This chain links TRBV5-1 with TRBJ2-5; TRBD1 aligns across 9 bases. V lost 3 bases, J lost 1 base, and 4 bases stayed unmatched. The CDR3 runs to 15 residues. Germline CDR1 reads SGHRS; CDR2 reads YFSETQ. CDR3 in amino acids: CASSSGTGPQETQYF. The CDR3 region has the DNA TGCGCCAGCAGCTCCGGGACAGGGCCCCAAGAGACCCAGTACTTC.

J is TRBJ1-6 and V is TRBV9, with D possibly TRBD1 on 6 matching bases. This CDR3 spans 13 amino acids. In germline, CDR1 is SGDLS, CDR2 YYNGEE. Between the trimmed V and J ends, which lost 3 bases and 13 bases, there was a span of 14 bases. Here the CDR3 DNA reads TGTGCCAGCAGCGGGACAGTCAGGACCCCCCTCCACTTT. It codes for CASSGTVRTPLHF.

This clonotype was detected many times. The DNA of the CDR3 is TGTGCCAGCAGCTTAGGGCTAGCGGGTACCATGGATACGCAGTATTTT. Protein sequence: CASSLGLAGTMDTQYF. The rearrangement links TRBV11-2 to TRBJ2-3; 8 nucleotides match TRBD2. V gave up 1 base and J gave up 6 bases; unmatched junction bases: 9. This CDR3 spans 16 amino acids. Germline V gives CDR1 SGHAT, CDR2 FQNNGV.